This T cell receptor (beta chain) appears in the sequencing data of a study of blood T cell repertoires in COVID-19. The protocol was immunoSEQ multiplex PCR, while the TCRdb copy is restricted to in-frame clones and leaves out a portion. Among 250,000 or so clones listed, about 85% were seen once. Germline CDR1 SEHNR, CDR2 FQNEAQ (reference sequence). Trimming took off 5 bases at V and 0 bases at J, with 10 bases between the two ends. The CDR3 consists of 14 residues. This sequence was found in a man in his fifties or sixties with acute or convalescent COVID-19. Sequenced material: peripheral blood. J is TRBJ1-1 and V is TRBV7-9; D is undetermined. In DNA form, the CDR3 reads TGTGCCAGCAGCGTAGGCGAGATGAACACTGAAGCTTTCTTT. This translates into CASSVGEMNTEAFF.